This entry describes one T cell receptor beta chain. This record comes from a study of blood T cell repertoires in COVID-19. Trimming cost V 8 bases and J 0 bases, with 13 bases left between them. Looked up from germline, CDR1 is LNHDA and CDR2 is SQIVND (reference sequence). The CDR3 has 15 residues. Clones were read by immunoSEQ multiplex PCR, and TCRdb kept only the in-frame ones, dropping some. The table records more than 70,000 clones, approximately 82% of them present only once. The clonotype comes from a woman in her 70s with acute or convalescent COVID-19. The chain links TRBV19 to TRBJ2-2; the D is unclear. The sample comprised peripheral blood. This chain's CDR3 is CASYDLRANTGELFF. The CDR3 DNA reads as TGTGCCAGTTACGACTTACGAGCGAACACCGGGGAGCTGTTTTTT.